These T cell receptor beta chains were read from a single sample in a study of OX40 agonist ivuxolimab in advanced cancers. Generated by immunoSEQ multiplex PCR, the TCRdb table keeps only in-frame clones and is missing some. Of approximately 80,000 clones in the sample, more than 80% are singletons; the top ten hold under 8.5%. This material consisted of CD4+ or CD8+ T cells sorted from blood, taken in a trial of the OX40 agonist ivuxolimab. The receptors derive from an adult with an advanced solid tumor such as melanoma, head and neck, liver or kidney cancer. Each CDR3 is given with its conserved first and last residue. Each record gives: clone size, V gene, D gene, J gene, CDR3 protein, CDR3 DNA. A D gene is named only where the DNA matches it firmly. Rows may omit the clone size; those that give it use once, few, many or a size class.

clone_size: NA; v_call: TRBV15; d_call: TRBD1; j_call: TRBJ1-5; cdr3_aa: CATSGPTGGTNQPQHF; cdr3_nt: TGTGCCACCAGCGGGCCGACAGGGGGCACAAATCAGCCCCAGCATTTT
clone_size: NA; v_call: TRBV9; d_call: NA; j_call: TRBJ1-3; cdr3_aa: CASSVGHGNTIYF; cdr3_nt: TGTGCCAGCAGCGTCGGACATGGAAACACCATATATTTT
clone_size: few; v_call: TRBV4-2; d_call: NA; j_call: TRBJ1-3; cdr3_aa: CASSQEAGSPDTIYF; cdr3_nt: TGTGCCAGCAGCCAAGAGGCAGGGAGTCCAGACACCATATATTTT
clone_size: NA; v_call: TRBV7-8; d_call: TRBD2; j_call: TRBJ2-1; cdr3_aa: CASSPSGGDAYNEQFF; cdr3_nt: TGTGCCAGCAGCCCCTCCGGGGGGGACGCCTACAATGAGCAGTTCTTC
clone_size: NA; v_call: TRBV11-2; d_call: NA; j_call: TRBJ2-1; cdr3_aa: CASSPRASYNEQFF; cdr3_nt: TGTGCCAGCAGCCCCAGGGCTTCCTACAATGAGCAGTTCTTC
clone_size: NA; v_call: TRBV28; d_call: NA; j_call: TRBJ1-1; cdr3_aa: CASSFQGFEAFF; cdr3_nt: TGTGCCAGCAGTTTTCAGGGGTTTGAAGCTTTCTTT
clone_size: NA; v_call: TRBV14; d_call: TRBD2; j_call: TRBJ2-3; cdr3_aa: CASSRGLGLAVLDTQYF; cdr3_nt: TGTGCCAGCAGCAGAGGATTGGGACTAGCGGTGTTAGATACGCAGTATTTT
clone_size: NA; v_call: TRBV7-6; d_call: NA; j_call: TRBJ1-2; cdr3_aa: CASSLGRAGYGYTF; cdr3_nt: TGTGCCAGCAGCCTCGGACGTGCTGGCTATGGCTACACCTTC
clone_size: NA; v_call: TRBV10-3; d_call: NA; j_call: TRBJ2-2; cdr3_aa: CAIRDGGTSGELFF; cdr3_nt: TGTGCCATCCGGGACGGAGGTACATCGGGGGAGCTGTTTTTT
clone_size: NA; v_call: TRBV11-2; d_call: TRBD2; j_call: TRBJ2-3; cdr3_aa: CASSHGLVDTQYF; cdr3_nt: TGTGCCAGCAGCCACGGACTAGTGGATACGCAGTATTTT
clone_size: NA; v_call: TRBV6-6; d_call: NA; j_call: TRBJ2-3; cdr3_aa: CASSYGTVPDTQYF; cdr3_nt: TGTGCCAGCAGTTACGGGACGGTCCCAGATACGCAGTATTTT
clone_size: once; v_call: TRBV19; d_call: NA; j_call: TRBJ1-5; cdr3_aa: CASSPHPPRGEPSF; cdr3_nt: TGTGCCAGTAGTCCCCACCCCCCAAGGGGGGAACCTTCTTTT
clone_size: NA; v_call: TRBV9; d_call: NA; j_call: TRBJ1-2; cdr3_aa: CASSTSSDYGYTF; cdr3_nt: TGTGCCAGCAGCACATCCTCCGACTATGGCTACACCTTC
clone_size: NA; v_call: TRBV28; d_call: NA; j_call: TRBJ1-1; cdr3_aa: CASRVQGEAFF; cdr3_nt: TGTGCCAGCCGGGTGCAAGGGGAAGCTTTCTTT
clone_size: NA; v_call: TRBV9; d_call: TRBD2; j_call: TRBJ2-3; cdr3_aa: CASSWEGLAPNTDTQYF; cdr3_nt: TGTGCCAGCAGCTGGGAGGGGCTTGCCCCAAACACAGATACGCAGTATTTT
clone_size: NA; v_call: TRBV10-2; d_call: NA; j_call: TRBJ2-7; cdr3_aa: CASSETSYEQYF; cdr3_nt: TGCGCCAGCAGTGAGACCTCCTACGAGCAGTACTTC
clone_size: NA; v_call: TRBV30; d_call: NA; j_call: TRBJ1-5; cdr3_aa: CAWSRGYSNQPQHF; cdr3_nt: TGTGCCTGGAGTAGGGGCTATAGCAATCAGCCCCAGCATTTT
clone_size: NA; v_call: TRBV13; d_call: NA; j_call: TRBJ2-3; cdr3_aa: CASSLGPSTQYF; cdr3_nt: TGTGCCAGCAGCTTAGGCCCGTCTACGCAGTATTTT
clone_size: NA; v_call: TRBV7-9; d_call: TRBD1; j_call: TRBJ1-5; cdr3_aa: CASSLQGGPGQPQHF; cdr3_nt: TGTGCCAGCAGCTTACAAGGGGGCCCGGGGCAGCCCCAGCATTTT
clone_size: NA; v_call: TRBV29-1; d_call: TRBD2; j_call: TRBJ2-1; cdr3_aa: CSAGLAGVYNEQFF; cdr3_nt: TGCAGCGCGGGACTAGCGGGAGTGTACAATGAGCAGTTCTTC
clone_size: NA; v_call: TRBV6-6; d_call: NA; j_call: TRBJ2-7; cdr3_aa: CATTVGQF; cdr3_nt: TGTGCCACTACCGTGGGGCAATTC
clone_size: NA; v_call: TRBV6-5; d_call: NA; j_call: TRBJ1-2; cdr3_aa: CASRLQGPLYGYTF; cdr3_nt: TGTGCCAGCAGACTGCAGGGACCGCTCTATGGCTACACCTTC
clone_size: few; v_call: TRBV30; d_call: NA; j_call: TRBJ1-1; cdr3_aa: CAWSGEKNTEAFF; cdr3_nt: TGTGCCTGGAGTGGGGAAAAGAACACTGAAGCTTTCTTT
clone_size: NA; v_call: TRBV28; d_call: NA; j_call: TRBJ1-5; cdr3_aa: CASSSWESNQPQHF; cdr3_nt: TGTGCCAGCAGTTCTTGGGAGAGCAATCAGCCCCAGCATTTT
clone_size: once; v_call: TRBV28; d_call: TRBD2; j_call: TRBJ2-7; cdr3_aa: CASSLSVAGGYEQYF; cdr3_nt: TGTGCCAGCAGTTTGAGTGTTGCGGGGGGTTACGAGCAGTACTTC
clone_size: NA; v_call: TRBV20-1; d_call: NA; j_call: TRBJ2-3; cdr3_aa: CSAKRTDTQYF; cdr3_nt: TGCAGTGCCAAACGGACAGATACGCAGTATTTT
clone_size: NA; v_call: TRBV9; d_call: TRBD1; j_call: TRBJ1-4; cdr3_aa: CASSVGRRGDEKLFF; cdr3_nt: TGTGCCAGCAGCGTAGGTCGCAGGGGGGATGAAAAACTGTTTTTT
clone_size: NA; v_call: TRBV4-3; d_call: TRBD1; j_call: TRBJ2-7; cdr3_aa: CASSQEADRGYEQYF; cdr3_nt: TGCGCCAGCAGCCAAGAAGCTGACAGGGGCTACGAGCAGTACTTC
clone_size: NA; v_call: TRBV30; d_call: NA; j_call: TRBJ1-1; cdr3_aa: CAWIPGLAEAFF; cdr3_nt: TGTGCCTGGATCCCAGGGCTCGCTGAAGCTTTCTTT
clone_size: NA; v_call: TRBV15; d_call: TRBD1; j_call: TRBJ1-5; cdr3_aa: CATSRDPTGWSNQPQHF; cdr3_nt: TGTGCCACCAGCAGAGATCCGACAGGGTGGAGCAATCAGCCCCAGCATTTT
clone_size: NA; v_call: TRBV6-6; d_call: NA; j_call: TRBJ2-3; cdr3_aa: CASSYSGGAGTDTQYF; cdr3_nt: TGTGCCAGCAGTTACTCAGGCGGGGCGGGCACAGATACGCAGTATTTT
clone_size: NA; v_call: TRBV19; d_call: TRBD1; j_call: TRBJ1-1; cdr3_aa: CASSDRGNTEAFF; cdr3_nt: TGTGCCAGTAGTGACAGGGGGAACACTGAAGCTTTCTTT
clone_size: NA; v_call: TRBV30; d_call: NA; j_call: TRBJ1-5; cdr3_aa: CAWSVQRSPQHF; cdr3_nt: TGTGCCTGGAGTGTCCAGCGGTCGCCCCAGCATTTT
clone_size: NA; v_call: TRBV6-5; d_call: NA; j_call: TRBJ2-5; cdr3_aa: CASSYADTGIVQYF; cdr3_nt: TGTGCCAGCAGTTACGCGGACACGGGAATTGTCCAGTACTTC
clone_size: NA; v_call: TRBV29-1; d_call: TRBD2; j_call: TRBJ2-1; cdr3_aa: CSVVPASGLDPNEQFF; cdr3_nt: TGCAGCGTTGTCCCTGCTAGCGGGCTTGACCCCAATGAGCAGTTCTTC